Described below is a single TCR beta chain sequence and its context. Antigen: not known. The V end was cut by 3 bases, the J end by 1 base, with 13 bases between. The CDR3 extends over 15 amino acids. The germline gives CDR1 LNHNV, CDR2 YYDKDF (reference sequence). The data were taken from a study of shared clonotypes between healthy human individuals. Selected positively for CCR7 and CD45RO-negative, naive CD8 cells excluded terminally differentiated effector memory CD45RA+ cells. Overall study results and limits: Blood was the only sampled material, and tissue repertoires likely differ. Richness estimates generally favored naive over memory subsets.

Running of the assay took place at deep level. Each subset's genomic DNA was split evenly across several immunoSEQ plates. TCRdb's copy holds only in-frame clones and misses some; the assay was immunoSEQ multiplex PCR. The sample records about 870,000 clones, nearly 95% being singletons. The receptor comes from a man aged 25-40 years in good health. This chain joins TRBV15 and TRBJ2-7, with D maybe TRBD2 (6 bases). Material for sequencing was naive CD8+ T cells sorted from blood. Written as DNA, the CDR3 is TGTGCCACCAGCAGGATACGGGGGTTGTCCTACGAGCAGTACTTC. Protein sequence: CATSRIRGLSYEQYF.